Shown below are 20 T cell receptor beta chains from a single sample sequenced in a study of regulatory T cells in long-lasting Graves disease (dated by TCRdb to about 2021). The time point label here, explained by the study, means: newly diagnosed GD, antithyroid drugs for less than 3 months. For both TCR sequencing and RNA sequencing, RNA was extracted from PBMCs using TRIzol. Libraries were prepared through multiplex PCR. The instrument was an Illumina HiSeq 4000. To build TCR beta libraries, CDR3 regions were amplified by Arm-PCR using iRepertoire HTBI primers. TCRdb took the public reads, trimmed them with fastp at Q25, ran MiXCR for clone calling and kept in-frame beta chains. Each CDR3 protein appears once, grouped with its most common genes and DNA. The sample includes around 250,000 distinct CDR3 sequences, with 20% to 25% observed a single time. Of the sample, approximately 15% is held by the ten largest clones.

The sequenced sample was peripheral blood mononuclear cells (PBMCs), obtained at new diagnosis, from a patient treated with antithyroid drugs. These receptors were obtained from a female donor with Graves disease.

This sequence joins TRBV7-9 and TRBJ2-5; TRBD2 agrees at 12 bases. J was trimmed by 7 bases and V by 7 bases; bases with no gene match: 7. The germline V gene encodes CDR1 SEHNR and CDR2 FQNEAQ (reference sequence). The CDR3 spans 14 residues. CDR3 nucleotide sequence: TGTGCCAGCACCGAACTAGCGGGGGGAGTGACCCAGTACTTC. Protein sequence: CASTELAGGVTQYF.

This chain connects TRBV27 to TRBJ2-1; possibly TRBD1 or TRBD2 for D (5 bases each). V lost 8 bases, J lost 7 bases, and 21 bases lay in between. Germline values: CDR1 MNHEY, CDR2 SMNVEV (reference sequence). CDR3 length equals 15 residues. The CDR3: CASGPGRMNFNEQFF. The CDR3 DNA follows: TGTGCCAGCGGACCGGGACGTATGAACTTTAATGAGCAGTTCTTC.

As regards this clonotype: A much larger clone lies one base from this, so it may be a read error. This sequence joins TRBV13 and TRBJ2-3; D is undetermined. The V and J ends lost 3 bases and 4 bases respectively, with 32 bases between them. Per the germline V gene, CDR1 is PRHDT and CDR2 is FYEKMQ (reference sequence). CDR3 length: 21 amino acids. The chain's CDR3 is CASSLAGPLGQRRSEPDTQYF. The CDR3, as DNA: TGTGCCAGCAGCTTGGCCGGGCCCTTAGGCCAGAGGAGATCGGAGCCAGATACGCAGTATTTT.

Details on this clonotype: A far larger clone lies a single base away; this is likely a read error. V and J are TRBV7-2 and TRBJ2-5; no clear D gene. Trimming shortened V by 5 bases and J by 11 bases, and 24 bases separated the two germline ends. This CDR3 has 15 amino acids. Germline V gene data show CDR1 as SGHTA and CDR2 as FQGNSA. DNA for the CDR3: TGTGCCAGCAGCGCTCTAGGAGTCTCCTACAATGAGCAGTACTTC. Encoded protein: CASSALGVSYNEQYF.

This clonotype was seen many times. CDR3 DNA: TGTGCCAGCAGCTCTCAGGGAGAGGCTGGCAATCAGCCCCAGCATTTT. Protein product: CASSSQGEAGNQPQHF. V usage is TRBV2 and J usage is TRBJ1-5, with a possible D match to TRBD1 (5 bases). CDR1 is SNHLY, CDR2 FYNNEI, per germline. Trimming removed 6 bases at V and 2 bases at J, with 17 bases between. The CDR3 consists of 16 residues.

CDR3 amino acids: CASSQGTDRGRRETQYF. CDR3 nucleotide sequence: TGCGCCAGCAGCCAAGGTACGGACAGGGGACGTCGGGAGACCCAGTACTTC. The gene calls are TRBV4-3 and TRBJ2-5; 9 bases align to TRBD1. V lost 1 base, J lost 5 bases, and 11 bases stayed unmatched. Germline V gives CDR1 LGHNA, CDR2 YSLEER. The CDR3 is 17 amino acids.

This clonotype was detected ten times or more. The chain links TRBV7-9 to TRBJ2-5; possibly TRBD1 or TRBD2 for D (6 bases each). Germline V CDR1 and CDR2: SEHNR, FQNEAQ (reference sequence). CDR3 size: 15 residues. The V and J ends lost 5 bases and 5 bases respectively, with 18 bases between them. This chain's CDR3 is CASSPVGGRTETQYF. CDR3 nucleotides: TGTGCCAGCAGCCCCGTGGGGGGCAGGACGGAGACCCAGTACTTC.

This clonotype was seen just once. A read error may explain this, as a much larger clone is one base away. This CDR3 fails to terminate in the conserved phenylalanine or tryptophan, so it likely reflects a read error. J is TRBJ1-2 and V is TRBV28; the D is unclear. Germline V lookup: CDR1 MDHEN, CDR2 SYDVKM. V was trimmed by 6 bases and J by 6 bases, leaving 11 bases between them. The CDR3 spans 12 residues. The CDR3: CASRPRRDGYTS. CDR3 DNA: TGTGCCAGCAGGCCTCGGAGAGATGGCTACACCTCC.

This clonotype was observed at least ten times. The chain recombines TRBV30 with TRBJ2-7; D is undetermined. CDR1 is GTSNPN and CDR2 is SVGIG in the germline V gene (reference sequence). This CDR3 spans 11 amino acids. Trimming left V 3 bases short and J 7 bases short, with 10 bases between. CDR3 bases: TGTGCCTGGAGCTTGGGGAATGAGCAGTACTTC. Translating gives CAWSLGNEQYF.

Note on this clonotype: An end of the junction does not agree with germline; a read error may underlie this. The CDR3 region has the DNA TGTACCAGCAGTGAATGGTCCCGTGCCTACAATGAGCAGTTCTTC. Translating gives CTSSEWSRAYNEQFF. This rearrangement joins TRBV6-1 to TRBJ2-1; D not certain. Germline loops: CDR1 MNHNS, CDR2 SASEGT. This CDR3 is 15 amino acids long.

In its sample, this clonotype was seen many times. The gene calls are TRBV7-9 and TRBJ2-1, with TRBD2 matching over 7 bases. CDR1 is SEHNR, CDR2 FQNEAQ, per germline (reference sequence). Trimming cost V 3 bases and J 5 bases; bases outside gene matches: 4. The CDR3 is 14 amino acids. CDR3 bases: TGTGCCAGCAGCTTTGGCGGGAGCGACAATGAGCAGTTCTTC. This sequence encodes CASSFGGSDNEQFF.

This clonotype was seen more than once but under ten times. The chain couples TRBV4-3 to TRBJ2-7, with TRBD2 matching over 15 bases. The trim removed 3 bases at V and 6 bases at J, leaving 15 bases unmatched. This CDR3 comprises 19 residues. CDR1 is LGHNA and CDR2 is YSLEER in the germline V gene. This CDR3 reads CASSHTFAGTSGRSVEQYF. The CDR3 DNA is TGCGCCAGCAGCCACACATTCGCCGGGACTAGCGGGAGGTCGGTCGAGCAGTACTTC.

This clonotype is a singleton in its sample. V and J are TRBV10-3 and TRBJ2-5; tentatively, D is TRBD2 (5 bases). Trimming shortened V by 2 bases and J by 4 bases, and 14 bases separated the two germline ends. CDR1 is ENHRY and CDR2 is SYGVKD in the germline V gene. The CDR3 loop spans 15 amino acids. The CDR3 loop is CAISERRSGGETQYF. Written as DNA, the CDR3 is TGTGCCATCAGTGAGCGGCGGAGTGGAGGAGAGACCCAGTACTTC.

This clonotype has just a few counts. The chain couples TRBV6-2 or TRBV6-3 to TRBJ1-2, with 11 bases aligning to TRBD1. The J segment lost 5 bases and the V segment lost 4 bases, leaving 9 bases of the junction unmatched. Germline loops: CDR1 MNHEY, CDR2 SVGEGT. The CDR3 contains 16 residues. CDR3 protein: CASSSFRDRGKYGYTF. The CDR3 DNA reads TGTGCCAGCAGTTCTTTCCGGGACAGGGGGAAGTATGGCTACACCTTC.

This rearrangement joins TRBV18 to TRBJ2-5; D is unclear. Germline V gene lookup returns CDR1 KGHSH and CDR2 LQKENI. This CDR3 has 13 amino acids. The V end was cut by 1 base, the J end by 2 bases, with 5 bases between. The CDR3 region has the DNA TGTGCCAGCTCACCACAACTACAAGAGACCCAGTACTTC. Protein product: CASSPQLQETQYF.

The genes are TRBV15 and TRBJ2-1, with D unclear. The CDR3 runs 13 residues. Germline V gives CDR1 LNHNV, CDR2 YYDKDF (reference sequence). V lost 8 bases and J lost 2, with 10 bases in between. In nucleotides, the CDR3 is TGTGCCACCGGATGGGGTACCTACAATGAGCAGTTCTTC. The encoded protein is CATGWGTYNEQFF.

V gene TRBV27 combines with J gene TRBJ1-1; 9 positions agree with TRBD1. CDR1 and CDR2 (germline): MNHEY, SMNVEV (reference sequence). The V gene end was trimmed by 7 bases and the J gene end by 6 bases; junction bases not matched to a gene: 6. The CDR3 is 13 residues long. The CDR3 sequence is CASTGTGWAEAFF. CDR3 coding DNA: TGTGCCAGCACCGGGACAGGGTGGGCTGAAGCTTTCTTT.

This clonotype was recorded many times. The chain combines TRBV27 with TRBJ1-2, with 10 bases lining up with TRBD1. V shed 3 bases and J 4 bases; nucleotides not matched to a gene: 11. This CDR3 comprises 17 residues. The germline CDR1 and CDR2 sequences are MNHEY and SMNVEV (reference sequence). CDR3 residues: CASSFSTGGISLYGYTF. DNA for the CDR3: TGTGCCAGCAGTTTTTCGACAGGGGGCATTTCCCTCTATGGCTACACCTTC.

This clonotype was observed many times. Relative to the germline gene, one junction end is altered; a read error may explain this. CDR3 nucleotides: TGCGCCAGCAGCCCCCGGGGTGCAACTAATGAAAAACTGTTTTTT. This encodes CASSPRGATNEKLFF. This chain uses TRBV27 with TRBJ1-4; D is undetermined. The germline CDR1 and CDR2 sequences are MNHEY and SMNVEV (reference sequence). The CDR3 covers 15 residues.

This clonotype occurred a few times. The chain uses TRBV6-2 or TRBV6-3 and TRBJ2-7, with D possibly matching TRBD1 (6 bases). V was clipped by 3 bases and J by 2 bases, with 14 bases between them. This CDR3 is 15 amino acids long. Germline-derived CDR1 and CDR2 are MNHEY and SVGEGT. CDR3: CASSYPDRPAYEQYF. CDR3 nucleotide sequence: TGTGCCAGCAGTTATCCCGACAGGCCGGCCTACGAGCAGTACTTC.